This T cell receptor (beta chain) was recovered during a study of beta chain features in type 1 diabetes. Every isolated RNA sample was fully reverse transcribed, so sequencing captured expressed TCRB transcripts. Measured with immunoSEQ multiplex PCR; TCRdb has only the in-frame clones, and not every one. Among about 360,000 clones listed, around 13% were seen once. This CDR3 is 17 amino acids long. J gave up 6 bases and V 8 bases, and 13 bases lay outside the gene matches. Germline-derived CDR1 and CDR2 are MDHEN and SYDVKM. This clone came up a few times. The source is a man aged 18-30 years in good health. The sample consisted of naive CD4+ T cells from blood. The V and J genes are TRBV28 and TRBJ2-1; TRBD2 matches 13 bases. CDR3 DNA sequence: TGTGCCAGCGGACTAGCGGGAGTAAGGGAGAGAAGCAATGAGCAGTTCTTC. Its protein is CASGLAGVRERSNEQFF. Looking up the rest from reference TRBV28 and TRBJ2-1 gives the full variable domain: DVKVTQSSRYLVKRTGEKVFLECVQDMDHENMFWYRQDPGLGLRLIYFSYDVKMKEKGDIPEGYSVSREKKERFSLILESASTNQTSMYLCASGLAGVRERSNEQFFGPGTRLTVL.